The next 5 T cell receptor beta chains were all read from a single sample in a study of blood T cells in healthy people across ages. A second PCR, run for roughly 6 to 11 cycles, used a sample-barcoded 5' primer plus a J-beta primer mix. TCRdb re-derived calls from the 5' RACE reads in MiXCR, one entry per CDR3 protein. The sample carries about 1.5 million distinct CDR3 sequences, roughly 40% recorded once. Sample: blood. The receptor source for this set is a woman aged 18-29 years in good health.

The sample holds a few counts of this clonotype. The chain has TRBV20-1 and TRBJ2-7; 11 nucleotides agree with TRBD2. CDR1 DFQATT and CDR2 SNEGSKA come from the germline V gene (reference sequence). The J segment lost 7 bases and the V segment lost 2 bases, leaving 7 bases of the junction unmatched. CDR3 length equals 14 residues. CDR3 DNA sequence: TGCAGTGCTAGAATAGCGGGAGGGGTGGGGGAGCAGTACTTC. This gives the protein CSARIAGGVGEQYF.

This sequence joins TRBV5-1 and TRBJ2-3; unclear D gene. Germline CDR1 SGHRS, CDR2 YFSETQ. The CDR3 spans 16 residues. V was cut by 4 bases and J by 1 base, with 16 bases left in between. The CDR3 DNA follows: TGCGCCAGCAGCCCCAGGACGTCCGCGGGCACAGATACGCAGTATTTT. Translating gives CASSPRTSAGTDTQYF.

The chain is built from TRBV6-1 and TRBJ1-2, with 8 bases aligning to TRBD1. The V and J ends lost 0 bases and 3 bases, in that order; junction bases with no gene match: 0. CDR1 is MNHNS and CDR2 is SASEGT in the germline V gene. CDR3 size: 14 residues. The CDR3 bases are TGTGCCAGCAGTGAAGCGGGACAGGACTATGGCTACACCTTC. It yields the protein CASSEAGQDYGYTF.

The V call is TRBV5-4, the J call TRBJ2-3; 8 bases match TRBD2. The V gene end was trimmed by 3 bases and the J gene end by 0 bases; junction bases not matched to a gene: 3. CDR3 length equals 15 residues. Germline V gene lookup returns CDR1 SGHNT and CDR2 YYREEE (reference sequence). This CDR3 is CASSSQRGSTDTQYF. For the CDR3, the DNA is TGTGCCAGCAGCTCCCAGCGGGGGAGCACAGATACGCAGTATTTT.

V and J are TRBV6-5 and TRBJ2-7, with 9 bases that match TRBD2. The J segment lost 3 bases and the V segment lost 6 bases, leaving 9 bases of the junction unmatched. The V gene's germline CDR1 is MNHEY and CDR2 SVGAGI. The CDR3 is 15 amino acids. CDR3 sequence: CASSRASGVFYEQYF. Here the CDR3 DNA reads TGTGCCAGCAGCCGAGCTAGCGGGGTCTTCTACGAGCAGTACTTC.